One sample yielded the 23 T cell receptor beta chains listed below, sequenced in a study of blood T cells in healthy people across ages. Through a sample-barcoded 5' primer and a J-beta primer mix, a second PCR was run for roughly 6 to 12 cycles. TCRdb analysed the 5' RACE reads with MiXCR anew, one entry per CDR3 protein. The data show some 700,000 distinct CDR3 sequences, with over 20% seen just once and roughly 22% held by the top ten. The sample comprised blood. These receptors originate from a man in his sixties or seventies in good health.

This clonotype was recorded a few times. The CDR3 bases are TGCAGTGCTAGAGATCGAAGAGGAGGGGATGAAAAACTGTTTTTT. Encoded protein: CSARDRRGGDEKLFF. The rearrangement uses TRBV20-1 and TRBJ1-4; a weak D match, TRBD1 (5 bases). CDR1 and CDR2 from the germline V gene are DFQATT and SNEGSKA (reference sequence). The CDR3 loop spans 15 amino acids. The ends were cut back, 0 bases at V and 6 bases at J, with 14 bases in the middle.

The gene calls are TRBV12-3 or TRBV12-4 and TRBJ2-4; 7 bases map to TRBD1. CDR3 length equals 15 residues. V trimming: 5 bases; J trimming: 0 bases; junction bases outside the gene matches: 4. As DNA, the CDR3 is TGTGCCAGCAGTGACAGGGCACTAGCCAAAAACATTCAGTACTTC. This encodes CASSDRALAKNIQYF.

In its sample, this clonotype was seen a few times. The rearrangement uses TRBV5-5 and TRBJ2-1; TRBD2 matches at 9 bases. J lost 4 bases, V lost 0 bases, and 5 bases had no gene match. The CDR3 totals 16 residues. CDR1 is SGHKS, CDR2 YYEKEE, per germline (reference sequence). CDR3 region: CASSLVRGGRYNEQFF. CDR3 nucleotides: TGTGCCAGCAGCTTGGTGCGGGGGGGCCGGTACAATGAGCAGTTCTTC. The entire variable domain, with the rest obtained from reference TRBV5-5 and TRBJ2-1, is as follows: DAGVTQSPTHLIKTRGQQVTLRCSPISGHKSVSWYQQVLGQGPQFIFQYYEKEERGRGNFPDRFSARQFPNYSSELNVNALLLGDSALYLCASSLVRGGRYNEQFFGPGTRLTVL.

This chain connects TRBV20-1 to TRBJ2-1; 9 bases match TRBD2. The CDR3 runs to 16 residues. With V trimmed by 4 bases and J by 3 bases, 10 bases remained unmatched. Germline CDR1 is DFQATT and CDR2 is SNEGSKA (reference sequence). DNA of the CDR3: TGCAGTGCTAAATCCGCGGCGGGAGGGAGCTACAATGAGCAGTTCTTC. Encoded protein: CSAKSAAGGSYNEQFF.

There are a few counts of this clonotype. The V call is TRBV12-3 or TRBV12-4, the J call TRBJ2-4; TRBD1 matches 7 bases. After removal of 5 bases from V and 9 bases from J, the junction contained 7 bases not matched to a gene. The CDR3 covers 13 residues. This chain's CDR3 is CASSAATGTIQYF. The CDR3 nucleotides are TGTGCCAGCAGTGCCGCGACAGGGACCATTCAGTACTTC.

The chain joins TRBV5-4 to TRBJ2-5; tentatively, D is TRBD2 (5 bases). V lost 4 bases, J lost 1 base, and 20 bases lay in between. This CDR3 spans 17 amino acids. Germline loops: CDR1 SGHNT, CDR2 YYREEE (reference sequence). DNA for the CDR3: TGTGCCAGCAGCACGGGATTTGGAGGAGTGGTCCAAGAGACCCAGTACTTC. It yields the protein CASSTGFGGVVQETQYF.

The chain employs TRBV12-3 or TRBV12-4 and TRBJ2-6; D not certain. CDR3 length equals 14 residues. The V gene lost 6 bases and the J gene lost 0 bases, with 6 bases spanning the gap. The CDR3 spells CASRQDSGANVLTF. DNA of the CDR3: TGTGCCAGCAGGCAGGACTCTGGGGCCAACGTCCTGACTTTC.

The V and J genes are TRBV3-1 and TRBJ1-6; tentative D call: TRBD1 (5 bases). Germline CDR1 is LGHDT and CDR2 is YNNKEL (reference sequence). CDR3 length equals 13 residues. The V end was cut by 9 bases, the J end by 7 bases, with 13 bases between. The CDR3 loop reads CASRDAKNSPLHF. CDR3 nucleotide sequence: TGTGCCAGTCGGGACGCCAAGAATTCACCCCTCCACTTT.

The J gene is TRBJ2-7, the V gene TRBV13, with 8 bases fitting TRBD1. The CDR3 is made up of 15 amino acids. Losses at the gene ends were 2 bases for V and 3 bases for J; bases not matched to a gene: 6. Per germline, CDR1 PRHDT and CDR2 FYEKMQ (reference sequence). In DNA form, the CDR3 reads TGTGCCAGCAGCTTAAGTGACAGGGGCGACTACGAGCAGTACTTC. It is translated as CASSLSDRGDYEQYF.

V usage is TRBV3-1 and J usage is TRBJ1-5, with D hard to call. The V gene lost 2 bases and the J gene lost 7 bases, with 6 bases spanning the gap. Germline CDR1 reads LGHDT; CDR2 reads YNNKEL (reference sequence). The CDR3 sequence is 12 residues long. CDR3 DNA: TGTGCCAGCAGCCAAAATCAGCAGCCCCAGCATTTT. Encoded protein: CASSQNQQPQHF.

This chain links TRBV12-5 with TRBJ2-1; 11 nucleotides agree with TRBD2. Germline V CDR1 and CDR2: LGHNT, FRNRAP. The V segment lost 4 bases and the J segment 8 bases; nucleotides outside the gene matches: 10. The CDR3 contains 16 residues. This chain's CDR3 is CASGSLTSGSDDEQFF. DNA for the CDR3: TGTGCTAGTGGTTCACTAACTAGCGGGAGTGACGATGAGCAGTTCTTC.

This clonotype has more than one count but fewer than ten. CDR3 DNA sequence: TGTGCCAGCAGTCCGACTAGCGGGAGAACAGATACGCAGTATTTT. It is translated as CASSPTSGRTDTQYF. The chain couples TRBV12-3 or TRBV12-4 to TRBJ2-3; 12 bases are a match to TRBD2. CDR3 length: 15 amino acids. Germline trimming cut 5 bases from V and 3 bases from J; bases unmatched to any gene: 3.

This clonotype was picked up a small number of times. The V call is TRBV6-6, the J call TRBJ2-5; D ambiguous. The last part of the DNA fits TRBJ2-1 better; the J call may be wrong. The germline V gene encodes CDR1 MNHNY and CDR2 SVGAGI (reference sequence). The CDR3 totals 14 residues. The CDR3 region is CASSYSLRDNEQFF. As DNA, the CDR3 is TGTGCCAGCAGTTACTCTCTTCGAGACAATGAGCAGTTCTTC.

This rearrangement joins TRBV4-1 to TRBJ2-1, with D possibly TRBD1 on 6 matching bases. This CDR3 has 16 residues. CDR1 and CDR2 (germline): MGHRA, YSYEKL. V lost 1 base, J lost 9 bases, and 19 bases lay in between. The CDR3 reads CASSQAMQGTLLEQFF. CDR3 DNA sequence: TGCGCCAGCAGCCAAGCGATGCAGGGGACGCTTCTTGAGCAGTTCTTC.

This clonotype has only a few counts. The genes are TRBV12-3 or TRBV12-4 and TRBJ2-1; TRBD2 agrees at 8 bases. The CDR3 runs to 15 residues. V lost 7 bases and J lost 1; bases outside the gene matches: 6. The CDR3 spells CASTPAGASYNEQFF. DNA of the CDR3: TGTGCCAGCACCCCAGCGGGAGCATCCTACAATGAGCAGTTCTTC.

The table lists this clonotype with a few counts. CDR3 nucleotide sequence: TGTGCCAGCTTACAGAGGGCTAGCAGGGCACAAGAGACCCAGTACTTC. Translating gives CASLQRASRAQETQYF. The genes are TRBV2 and TRBJ2-5, with D possibly called TRBD1 or TRBD2 (5 bases each). Trimming removed 8 bases at V and 2 bases at J, with 21 bases between. Germline CDR1 is SNHLY and CDR2 is FYNNEI. The CDR3 sequence is 16 residues long. Full variable domain (rest looked up from reference TRBV2 and TRBJ2-5): EPEVTQTPSHQVTQMGQEVILRCVPISNHLYFYWYRQILGQKVEFLVSFYNNEISEKSEIFDDQFSVERPDGSNFTLKIRSTKLEDSAMYFCASLQRASRAQETQYFGPGTRLLVL.

The V call is TRBV28, the J call TRBJ2-1; 9 bases align to TRBD2. Germline CDR1 is MDHEN and CDR2 is SYDVKM. The V segment lost 5 bases and the J segment 10 bases; nucleotides outside the gene matches: 12. The CDR3 spans 15 residues. DNA for the CDR3: TGTGCCAGCAGTCCTGACATAGCGGGAGTGGGAGAGCAGTTCTTC. Translating it yields CASSPDIAGVGEQFF.

This sequence joins TRBV25-1 and TRBJ1-2, with 8 bases aligning to TRBD1. CDR3 length equals 16 residues. Trimming removed 3 bases from V and 0 bases from J; junction bases left unmatched: 6. Per the germline V gene, CDR1 is MGHDK and CDR2 is SYGVNS. In nucleotides, the CDR3 is TGTGCCAGCAGTGAGCGGACAGGGTACCCTAACTATGGCTACACCTTC. Translation gives CASSERTGYPNYGYTF.

This rearrangement joins TRBV10-2 to TRBJ1-2; 8 bases are a match to TRBD1. Trimming removed 2 bases from V and 6 bases from J; junction bases left unmatched: 5. CDR3 length: 14 amino acids. Per germline, CDR1 WSHSY and CDR2 SAAADI. This CDR3 is CASSERQGADGYTF. Here the CDR3 DNA reads TGCGCCAGCAGTGAGAGGCAGGGGGCGGATGGCTACACCTTC.

This clonotype was seen repeatedly, ten times or more. V and J are TRBV29-1 and TRBJ2-3; 9 positions match TRBD1. Trimming cost V 4 bases and J 0 bases; bases outside gene matches: 5. This CDR3 has 15 residues. In germline, CDR1 is SQVTM, CDR2 ANQGSEA. In DNA, the CDR3 is TGCAGCGTTGGGACAGGGGAACCTAGCACAGATACGCAGTATTTT. Its translation: CSVGTGEPSTDTQYF.

The V gene is TRBV7-2, the J gene TRBJ2-1, with D uncertain. The V gene's germline CDR1 is SGHTA and CDR2 FQGNSA. The ends were cut back, 9 bases at V and 1 base at J, with 10 bases in the middle. This CDR3 region has 13 residues. The CDR3 bases are TGTGCCAGTACCCGGCTTTCCTACAATGAGCAGTTCTTC. This encodes CASTRLSYNEQFF.

The chain couples TRBV18 to TRBJ1-1; maybe TRBD1 (5 bases). The CDR3 is 14 residues long. The germline V and J ends were trimmed by 3 bases and 2 bases, with 10 bases remaining between them. Germline-derived CDR1 and CDR2 are KGHSH and LQKENI. CDR3 loop: CASSPQGRNTEAFF. In DNA form, the CDR3 reads TGTGCCAGCTCACCCCAGGGACGTAACACTGAAGCTTTCTTT.

Concerning this clonotype itself: At one boundary the junction diverges from the germline segment, which might be a read error. The chain uses TRBV5-5 and TRBJ2-2, with 8 nucleotides matching TRBD1. The CDR3 is 16 amino acids. Germline V lookup: CDR1 SGHKS, CDR2 YYEKEE (reference sequence). Written as DNA, the CDR3 is TGTGCCGGCAGCTTTGGACAGGGCTTGATCACCGGGGAGCTGTTTTTT. This codes for CAGSFGQGLITGELFF.